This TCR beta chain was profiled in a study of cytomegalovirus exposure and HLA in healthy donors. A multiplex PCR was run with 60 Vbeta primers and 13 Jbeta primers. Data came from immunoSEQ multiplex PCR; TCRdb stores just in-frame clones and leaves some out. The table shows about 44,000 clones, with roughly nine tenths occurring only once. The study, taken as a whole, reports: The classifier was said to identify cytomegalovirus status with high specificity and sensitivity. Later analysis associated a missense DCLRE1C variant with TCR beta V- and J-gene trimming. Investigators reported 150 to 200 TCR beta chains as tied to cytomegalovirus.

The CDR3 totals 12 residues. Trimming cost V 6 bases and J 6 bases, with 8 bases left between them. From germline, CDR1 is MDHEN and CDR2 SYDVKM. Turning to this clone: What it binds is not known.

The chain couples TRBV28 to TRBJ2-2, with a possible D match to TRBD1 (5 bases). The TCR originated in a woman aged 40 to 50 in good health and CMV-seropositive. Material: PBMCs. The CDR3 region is CASRLTAGELFF. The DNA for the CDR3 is TGTGCCAGCAGGCTGACAGCCGGGGAGCTGTTTTTT.